This T cell receptor beta chain was captured in a study of T cells in Graves' hyperthyroidism and ophthalmopathy. Points from the study as a whole: Blood shared most expanded thyroid clonotypes above 0.001. Separation of ophthalmopathy from stable hyperthyroidism was achieved by a 13 V-J model.

Researchers amplified the TCR beta CDR3 regions from RNA transcripts. First-round RT-PCR with HTBI primers amplified the TCR CDR3 region. TCRdb called the multiplex PCR reads again in MiXCR, with one record for every CDR3 protein. Of around 520,000 distinct CDR3 sequences in the sample, around 13% are singletons; the top ten hold approximately 13%. This clonotype was seen many times. Its antigen remains unidentified. The CDR3 is made up of 17 amino acids. The V segment lost 5 bases and the J segment 6 bases; nucleotides outside the gene matches: 13. This receptor was identified in a woman aged 40 to 50 with Graves' hyperthyroidism. The V and J genes are TRBV12-3 or TRBV12-4 and TRBJ2-3; TRBD2 matches at 11 bases. The sample comprised blood. The CDR3 nucleotides are TGTGCCAGCAGTCATCAACCCCCGACTAGCGGGACGGATACGCAGTATTTT. This translates into CASSHQPPTSGTDTQYF.